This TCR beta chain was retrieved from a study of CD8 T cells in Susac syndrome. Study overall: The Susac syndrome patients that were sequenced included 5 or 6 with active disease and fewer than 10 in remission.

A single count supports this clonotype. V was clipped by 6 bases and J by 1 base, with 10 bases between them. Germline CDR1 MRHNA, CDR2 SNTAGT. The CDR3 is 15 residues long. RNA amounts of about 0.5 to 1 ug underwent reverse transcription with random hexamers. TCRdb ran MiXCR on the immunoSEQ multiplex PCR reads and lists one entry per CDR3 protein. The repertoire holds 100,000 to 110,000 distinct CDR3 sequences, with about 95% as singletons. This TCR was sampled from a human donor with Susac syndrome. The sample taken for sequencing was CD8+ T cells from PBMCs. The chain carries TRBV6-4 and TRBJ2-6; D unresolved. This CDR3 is CASSAEFSGANVLTF. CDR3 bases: TGTGCCAGCAGCGCCGAGTTTTCTGGGGCCAACGTCCTGACTTTC.